One and the same sample provided the 23 T cell receptor beta chains below, sequenced in a study of response to subunit inactivated influenza vaccine. TCRdb fed the RT-PCR reads into MiXCR, producing one record per CDR3 protein. Among fewer than 800,000 distinct CDR3 sequences, less than 20% were seen once, and the ten largest hold around a tenth. The material was PBMCs from blood, obtained less than 13 days after vaccination. The receptors here all came from a man in his fifties or sixties who received an inactivated influenza vaccine.

This clonotype was seen a handful of times. The gene calls are TRBV24-1 and TRBJ2-3; D is unresolved. This CDR3 spans 12 amino acids. Trimming removed 4 bases from V and 2 bases from J, with 3 bases in between. Germline-derived CDR1 and CDR2 are KGHDR and SFDVKD. The CDR3 here is CATSDFTDTQYF. DNA for the CDR3: TGTGCCACCAGTGACTTCACAGATACGCAGTATTTT.

The chain uses TRBV27 and TRBJ1-6; no reliable D call. Per the germline V gene, CDR1 is MNHEY and CDR2 is SMNVEV (reference sequence). V was cut by 3 bases and J by 5 bases, with 8 bases left in between. CDR3 length equals 14 residues. The CDR3 DNA reads as TGTGCCAGCAGTTTCAGGCAGAATAATTCACCCCTCCACTTT. Translated: CASSFRQNNSPLHF.

This clonotype showed up many times. This CDR3 reads CASSHNRRFSNQPQHF. CDR3 coding DNA: TGTGCCAGCAGCCACAACCGCCGTTTTAGCAATCAGCCCCAGCATTTT. The chain links TRBV28 to TRBJ1-5, with D hard to call. Germline CDR1 and CDR2: MDHEN and SYDVKM. The CDR3 consists of 16 residues. V lost 6 bases to trimming and J lost 0 bases, with 15 bases between them.

This clonotype was found a few times. The V call is TRBV6-2 or TRBV6-3, the J call TRBJ1-1; D not certain. The CDR3 runs to 10 residues. Germline CDR1 and CDR2: MNHEY and SVGEGT. The ends were cut back, 10 bases at V and 4 bases at J, with 7 bases in the middle. The chain's CDR3 is CANDTTEAFF. The CDR3 DNA sequence: TGTGCCAACGACACCACTGAAGCTTTCTTT.

The chain is built from TRBV7-2 and TRBJ2-1, with a tentative D call TRBD2 (6 bases). V was trimmed by 5 bases and J by 1 base, leaving 15 bases between them. Germline assignment: CDR1 SGHTA and CDR2 FQGNSA. CDR3 size: 16 residues. CDR3 region: CASSRPGLLSYNEQFF. The CDR3 DNA sequence: TGTGCCAGCAGCCGACCGGGACTCTTATCCTACAATGAGCAGTTCTTC. Complete variable domain (other parts from reference TRBV7-2 and TRBJ2-1): GAGVSQSPSNKVTEKGKDVELRCDPISGHTALYWYRQSLGQGLEFLIYFQGNSAPDKSGLPSDRFSAERTGGSVSTLTIQRTQQEDSAVYLCASSRPGLLSYNEQFFGPGTRLTVL.

At least ten counts were recorded for this clonotype. The V gene is TRBV12-3 or TRBV12-4, the J gene TRBJ1-5; perhaps TRBD1 as D (6 bases). CDR3 length: 16 amino acids. Trimming stripped 6 bases from V and 0 bases from J, with 15 bases between. This CDR3 reads CASSPLQGHSNQPQHF. CDR3 nucleotide sequence: TGTGCCAGCAGCCCCCTTCAGGGGCATAGCAATCAGCCCCAGCATTTT.

This clonotype was counted between two and nine times. This chain joins TRBV6-2 or TRBV6-3 and TRBJ2-7, with TRBD1 matching over 7 bases. Germline loops: CDR1 MNHEY, CDR2 SVGEGT. Trimming at V came to 6 bases and at J to 6 bases, leaving 2 bases not matched to a gene. CDR3 length: 11 amino acids. The CDR3 is CASRRQGEQYF. As DNA, the CDR3 is TGTGCCAGCAGAAGACAGGGCGAGCAGTACTTC.

This clonotype was counted a few times. J is TRBJ2-3 and V is TRBV12-3 or TRBV12-4; possibly TRBD1 for D (5 bases). V was clipped by 5 bases and J by 2 bases, with 23 bases between them. This CDR3 contains 18 residues. Here the CDR3 DNA reads TGTGCCAGCAGTCAAATGGGGCCCCCTCTTGGGGTCACAGATACGCAGTATTTT. This codes for CASSQMGPPLGVTDTQYF.

This clonotype was counted at least ten times. The V and J genes are TRBV4-2 and TRBJ2-3; TRBD2 matches 9 bases. The V gene end was trimmed by 0 bases and the J gene end by 1 base; junction bases not matched to a gene: 2. The CDR3 runs 16 residues. From germline, CDR1 is LGHNA and CDR2 YNFKEQ. For the CDR3, the DNA is TGTGCCAGCAGCCAAGAGTCTAGCGGGGGCACAGATACGCAGTATTTT. Translated: CASSQESSGGTDTQYF.

The rearrangement links TRBV5-1 to TRBJ2-5; possibly TRBD2 for D (6 bases). There are 13 residues in the CDR3. With 5 bases removed from V and 3 bases from J, the gap between germline ends came to 11 bases. Germline V lookup: CDR1 SGHRS, CDR2 YFSETQ. The CDR3 loop reads CASSYGGKETQYF. The DNA for the CDR3 is TGCGCCAGCAGTTACGGAGGGAAAGAGACCCAGTACTTC.

The V call is TRBV6-5, the J call TRBJ2-2; D uncertain. Germline V gives CDR1 MNHEY, CDR2 SVGAGI. The CDR3 sequence is 12 residues long. Trimming took 7 bases from V and 7 from J, leaving 10 bases between them. The CDR3 reads CASKYGVGELFF. The CDR3 nucleotides read TGTGCCAGCAAGTATGGAGTCGGGGAGCTGTTTTTT.

The V gene is TRBV20-1, the J gene TRBJ2-3; 9 bases map to TRBD1. V dropped 5 bases and J dropped 4; count of bases not matched to a gene: 7. Germline V gene data show CDR1 as DFQATT and CDR2 as SNEGSKA (reference sequence). This CDR3 contains 14 residues. The CDR3 is CSARRTGVSDTQYF. Written as DNA, the CDR3 is TGCAGTGCTCGACGGACAGGGGTTTCAGATACGCAGTATTTT.

This clonotype was counted a few times. V is TRBV7-2 and J is TRBJ2-5; 9 positions agree with TRBD1. Germline values: CDR1 SGHTA, CDR2 FQGNSA. This CDR3 has 14 residues. V lost 5 bases to trimming and J lost 5 bases; unmatched junction nucleotides: 6. DNA of the CDR3: TGTGCCAGCAGCAATACCGGGACAGGGGAGACCCAGTACTTC. It translates to CASSNTGTGETQYF.

The chain couples TRBV4-3 to TRBJ1-6, with D maybe TRBD1 (6 bases). There are 14 residues in the CDR3. The V gene lost 4 bases and the J gene lost 8 bases, with 12 bases spanning the gap. The germline CDR1 and CDR2 sequences are LGHNA and YSLEER. The chain's CDR3 is CASSLRQAYSPLHF. CDR3 nucleotide sequence: TGCGCCAGCAGCCTGAGACAGGCTTATTCACCCCTCCACTTT.

This clonotype was recorded a few times. V is TRBV20-1 and J is TRBJ2-7; TRBD1 aligns across 8 bases. The CDR3 spans 14 residues. The V gene's germline CDR1 is DFQATT and CDR2 SNEGSKA (reference sequence). V trimming: 3 bases; J trimming: 1 base; junction bases outside the gene matches: 5. CDR3 bases: TGCAGTGCTAGCCAGACAGGGGTATCCTACGAGCAGTACTTC. This translates into CSASQTGVSYEQYF.

The chain joins TRBV5-1 to TRBJ2-5, with TRBD2 identical over 8 bases. The CDR3 consists of 17 residues. V lost 3 bases and J lost 5; bases outside the gene matches: 15. The germline CDR1 and CDR2 sequences are SGHRS and YFSETQ. CDR3 bases: TGCGCCAGCAGCTCAGGAGTGAGTGGCGGGAGGAGCGAGACCCAGTACTTC. Translated, it gives CASSSGVSGGRSETQYF.

This clonotype was seen at least ten times. V is TRBV7-8 and J is TRBJ2-3; 7 bases fit TRBD1. CDR3 size: 14 residues. V lost 4 bases to trimming and J lost 4 bases; unmatched junction nucleotides: 5. Germline V gene lookup returns CDR1 SGHVS and CDR2 FQNEAQ. The CDR3 bases are TGTGCCAGCAGCTCCCTGAGGGGGCCAGATACGCAGTATTTT. It specifies CASSSLRGPDTQYF. The full variable domain, rest sourced from reference TRBV7-8 and TRBJ2-3, is GAGVSQSPRYKVAKRGQDVALRCDPISGHVSLFWYQQALGQGPEFLTYFQNEAQLDKSGLPSDRFFAERPEGSVSTLKIQRTQQEDSAVYLCASSSLRGPDTQYFGPGTRLTVL.

The chain joins TRBV24-1 to TRBJ2-5; 12 nucleotides align to TRBD1. Germline-derived CDR1 and CDR2 are KGHDR and SFDVKD. The CDR3 runs 15 residues. The trim removed 5 bases at V and 6 bases at J, leaving 6 bases unmatched. CDR3 in DNA: TGTGCCACCAGTGCTGGGACAGGGGGCAGAAAGACCCAGTACTTC. Its translation is CATSAGTGGRKTQYF.

This clonotype was picked up a small number of times. This chain links TRBV4-1 with TRBJ1-1, with a weak D call TRBD1 (5 bases). The CDR3 is made up of 18 amino acids. V was shortened by 0 bases and J by 1 base, with 18 bases between the two germline ends. Germline values: CDR1 MGHRA, CDR2 YSYEKL. The CDR3 is CASSQDVTVRGRNTEAFF. The CDR3, as DNA: TGCGCCAGCAGCCAAGATGTGACGGTGAGGGGCAGGAACACTGAAGCTTTCTTT.

The chain is built from TRBV4-3 and TRBJ2-3; D is undetermined. The CDR3 contains 15 residues. V dropped 1 base and J dropped 3 bases, with 11 bases sitting between them. Looked up from germline, CDR1 is LGHNA and CDR2 is YSLEER. The CDR3, as DNA: TGCGCCAGCAGCCAAGGACAAAGACGGACAGATACGCAGTATTTT. Its protein product is CASSQGQRRTDTQYF.

This chain uses TRBV11-2 with TRBJ2-4; 8 nucleotides agree with TRBD1. CDR1 SGHAT and CDR2 FQNNGV come from the germline V gene. Trimming removed 1 base from V and 8 bases from J; junction bases left unmatched: 7. This CDR3 has 15 amino acids. CDR3 sequence: CASSLVGGQGYIQYF. The CDR3, as DNA: TGTGCCAGCAGCTTAGTCGGAGGACAGGGCTACATTCAGTACTTC.

The chain has TRBV18 and TRBJ2-7, with 9 bases identical to TRBD1. V was clipped by 3 bases and J by 6 bases; unmatched bases: 15. The CDR3 runs 17 residues. Germline V lookup: CDR1 KGHSH, CDR2 LQKENI. This CDR3 is CASSPFDFGTGLIEQYF. CDR3 DNA sequence: TGTGCCAGCTCACCCTTTGATTTTGGGACAGGGCTGATCGAGCAGTACTTC.

The chain couples TRBV4-3 to TRBJ2-1; unclear D gene. The CDR3 consists of 14 residues. Looked up from germline, CDR1 is LGHNA and CDR2 is YSLEER. V gave up 1 base and J gave up 3 bases, with 7 bases separating them. The CDR3 region is CASSQVLGYNEQFF. The CDR3 nucleotides read TGCGCCAGCAGCCAAGTACTCGGCTACAATGAGCAGTTCTTC.